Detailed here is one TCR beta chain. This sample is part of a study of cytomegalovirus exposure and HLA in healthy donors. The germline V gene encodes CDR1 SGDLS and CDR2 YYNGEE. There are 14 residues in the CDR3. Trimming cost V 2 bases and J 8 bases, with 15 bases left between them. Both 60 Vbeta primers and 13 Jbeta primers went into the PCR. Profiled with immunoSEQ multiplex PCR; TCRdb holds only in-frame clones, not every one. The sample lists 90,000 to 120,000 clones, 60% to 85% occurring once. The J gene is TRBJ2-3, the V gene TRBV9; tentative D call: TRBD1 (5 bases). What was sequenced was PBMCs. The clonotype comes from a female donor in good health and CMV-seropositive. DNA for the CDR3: TGTGCCAGCAGCGTCAACTCCCGGCAGGGTACGCAGTATTTT. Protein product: CASSVNSRQGTQYF.